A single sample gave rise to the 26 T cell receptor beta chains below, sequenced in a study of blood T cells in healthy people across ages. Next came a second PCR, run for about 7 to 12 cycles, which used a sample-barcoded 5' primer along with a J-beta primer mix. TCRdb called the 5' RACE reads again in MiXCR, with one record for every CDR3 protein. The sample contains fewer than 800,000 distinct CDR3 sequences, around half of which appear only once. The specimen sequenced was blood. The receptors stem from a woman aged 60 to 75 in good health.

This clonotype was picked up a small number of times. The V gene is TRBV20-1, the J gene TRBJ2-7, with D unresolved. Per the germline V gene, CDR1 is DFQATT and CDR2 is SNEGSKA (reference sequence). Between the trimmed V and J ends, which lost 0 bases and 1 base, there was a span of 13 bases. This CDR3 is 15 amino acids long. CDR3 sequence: CSARDPTRSSYEQYF. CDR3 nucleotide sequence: TGCAGTGCTAGAGACCCTACCCGGAGTTCCTACGAGCAGTACTTC.

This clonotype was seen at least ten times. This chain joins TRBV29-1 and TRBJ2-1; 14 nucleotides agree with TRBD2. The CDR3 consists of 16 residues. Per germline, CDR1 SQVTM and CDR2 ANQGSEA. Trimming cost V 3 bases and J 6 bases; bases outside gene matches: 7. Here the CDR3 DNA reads TGCAGCGTTGAGCCCACGGGACTAGCGGGAGTCAATGAGCAGTTCTTC. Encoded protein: CSVEPTGLAGVNEQFF.

The CDR3 DNA sequence: TGTGCCAGCAGTATTACAGGGGTCTACGAGCAGTACTTC. Translation: CASSITGVYEQYF. The chain links TRBV3-1 to TRBJ2-7; TRBD1 aligns across 7 bases. CDR3 length: 13 residues. Trimming took 6 bases from V and 3 from J; bases not matched to a gene: 5. The germline V gene has CDR1 LGHDT and CDR2 YNNKEL (reference sequence).

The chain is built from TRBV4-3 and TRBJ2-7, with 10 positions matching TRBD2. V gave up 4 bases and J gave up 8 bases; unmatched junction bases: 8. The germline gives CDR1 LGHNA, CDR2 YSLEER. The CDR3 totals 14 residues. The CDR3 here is CASSLASGGGKQYF. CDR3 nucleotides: TGCGCCAGCAGCCTCGCTAGCGGGGGCGGGAAGCAGTACTTC.

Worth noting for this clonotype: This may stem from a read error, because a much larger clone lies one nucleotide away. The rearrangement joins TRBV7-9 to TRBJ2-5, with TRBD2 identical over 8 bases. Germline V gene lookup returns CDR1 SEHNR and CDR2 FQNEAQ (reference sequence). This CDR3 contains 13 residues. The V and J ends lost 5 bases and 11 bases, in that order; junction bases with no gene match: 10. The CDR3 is CASSKRETYGQYF. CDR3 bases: TGTGCCAGCAGCAAGCGGGAGACCTACGGGCAGTACTTC.

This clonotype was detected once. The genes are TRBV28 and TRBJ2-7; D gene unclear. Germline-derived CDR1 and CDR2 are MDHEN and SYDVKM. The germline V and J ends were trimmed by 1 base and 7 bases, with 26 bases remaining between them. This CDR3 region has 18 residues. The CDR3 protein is CASSLFFWSTDQVNEQYF. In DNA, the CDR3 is TGTGCCAGCAGTTTATTCTTTTGGTCAACTGATCAGGTCAATGAGCAGTACTTC.

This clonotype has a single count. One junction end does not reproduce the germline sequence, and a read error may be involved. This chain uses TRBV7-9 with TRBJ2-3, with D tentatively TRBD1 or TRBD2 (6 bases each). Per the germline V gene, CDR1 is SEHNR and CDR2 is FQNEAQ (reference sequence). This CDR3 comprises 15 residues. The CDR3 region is CASSLAWGALDTQYF. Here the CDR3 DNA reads TGTGCCAGCAGCCTAGCATGGGGGGCCTTGGATACGCAGTATTTT. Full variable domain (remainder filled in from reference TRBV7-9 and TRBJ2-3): DTGVSQNPRHKITKRGQNVTFRCDPISEHNRLYWYRQTLGQGPEFLTYFQNEAQLEKSRLLSDRFSAERPKGSFSTLEIQRTEQGDSAMYLCASSLAWGALDTQYFGPGTRLTVL.

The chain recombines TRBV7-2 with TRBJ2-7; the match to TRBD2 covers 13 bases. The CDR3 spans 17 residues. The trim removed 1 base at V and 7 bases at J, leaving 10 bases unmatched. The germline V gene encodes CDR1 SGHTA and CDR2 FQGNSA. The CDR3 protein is CASSLVGGLAGAKEQYF. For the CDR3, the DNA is TGTGCCAGCAGCTTAGTGGGAGGACTAGCGGGAGCGAAGGAGCAGTACTTC.

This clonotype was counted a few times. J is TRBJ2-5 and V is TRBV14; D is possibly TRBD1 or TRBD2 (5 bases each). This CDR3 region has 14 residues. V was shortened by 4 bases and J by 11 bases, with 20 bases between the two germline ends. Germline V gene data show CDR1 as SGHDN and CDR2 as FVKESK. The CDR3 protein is CASSLPGTHRQQYF. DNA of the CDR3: TGTGCCAGCAGCCTACCCGGGACCCACCGGCAGCAGTACTTC.

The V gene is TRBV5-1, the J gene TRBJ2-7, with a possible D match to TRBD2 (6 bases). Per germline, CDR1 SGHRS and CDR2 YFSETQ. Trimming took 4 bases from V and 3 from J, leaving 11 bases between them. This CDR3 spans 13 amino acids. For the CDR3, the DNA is TGCGCCAGCAGCGCCGGGACTTTCTACGAGCAGTACTTC. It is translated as CASSAGTFYEQYF.

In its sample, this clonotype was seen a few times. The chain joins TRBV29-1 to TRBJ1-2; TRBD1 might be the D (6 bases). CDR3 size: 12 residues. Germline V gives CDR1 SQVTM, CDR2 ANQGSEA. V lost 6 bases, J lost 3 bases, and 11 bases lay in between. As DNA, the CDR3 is TGCAGCGTCCCCGGGACATACTATGGCTACACCTTC. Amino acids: CSVPGTYYGYTF.

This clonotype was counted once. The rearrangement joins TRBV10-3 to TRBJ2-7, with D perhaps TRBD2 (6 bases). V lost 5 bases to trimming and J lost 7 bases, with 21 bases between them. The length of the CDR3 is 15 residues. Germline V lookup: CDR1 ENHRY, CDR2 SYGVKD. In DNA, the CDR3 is TGTGCCATCAGTCCCCGGGACTCCGAACCGGATGAGCAGTACTTC. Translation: CAISPRDSEPDEQYF.

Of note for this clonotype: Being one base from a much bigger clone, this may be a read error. The CDR3 protein is CASSQRRAGAPSGANALTF. The CDR3 nucleotides are TGTGCCAGCAGCCAAAGGAGAGCGGGGGCCCCCTCTGGGGCCAACGCCCTGACTTTC. The V call is TRBV4-2, the J call TRBJ2-6, with 8 positions matching TRBD2. CDR1 is LGHNA, CDR2 YNFKEQ, per germline. The CDR3 has 19 residues.

The CDR3, as DNA: TGTGCCAGCAGTTTACGGGACGGAAGACTGTTTTTT. Translated, it gives CASSLRDGRLFF. The chain is built from TRBV28 and TRBJ1-4; the D gene is possibly TRBD1 (5 bases). V was cut by 2 bases and J by 13 bases, with 11 bases left in between. The germline CDR1 and CDR2 sequences are MDHEN and SYDVKM. This CDR3 has 12 amino acids.

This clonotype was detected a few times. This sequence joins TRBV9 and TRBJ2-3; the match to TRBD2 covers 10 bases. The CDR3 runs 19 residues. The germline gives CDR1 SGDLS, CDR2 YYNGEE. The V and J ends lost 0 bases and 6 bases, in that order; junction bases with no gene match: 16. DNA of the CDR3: TGTGCCAGCAGCGTAGGTACTAGCGGGGAGGGTGGTCGAGCGGATACGCAGTATTTT. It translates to CASSVGTSGEGGRADTQYF.

The CDR3 bases are TGTGCCAGCAGCCAGGGGACTATCTTGGGCATTCAGTACTTC. Its translation is CASSQGTILGIQYF. The rearrangement links TRBV11-1 to TRBJ2-4; tentative D call: TRBD2 (7 bases). V lost 5 bases and J 9 bases, leaving 17 bases between the germline ends. The CDR3 contains 14 residues. Per the germline V gene, CDR1 is SGHAT and CDR2 is FQDESV (reference sequence).

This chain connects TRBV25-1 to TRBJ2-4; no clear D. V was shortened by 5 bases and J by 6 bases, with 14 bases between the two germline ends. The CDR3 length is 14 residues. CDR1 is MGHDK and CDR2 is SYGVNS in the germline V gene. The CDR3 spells CASSSGSKLNIQYF. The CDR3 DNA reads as TGTGCCAGCAGTTCCGGGTCTAAACTAAACATTCAGTACTTC.

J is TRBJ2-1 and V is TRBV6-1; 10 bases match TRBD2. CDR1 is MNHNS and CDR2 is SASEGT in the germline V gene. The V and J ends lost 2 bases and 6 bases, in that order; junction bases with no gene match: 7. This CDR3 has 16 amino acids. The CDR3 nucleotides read TGTGCCAGCAGTGAATTAAGGAGCGGGAGGGCCAATGAGCAGTTCTTC. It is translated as CASSELRSGRANEQFF.

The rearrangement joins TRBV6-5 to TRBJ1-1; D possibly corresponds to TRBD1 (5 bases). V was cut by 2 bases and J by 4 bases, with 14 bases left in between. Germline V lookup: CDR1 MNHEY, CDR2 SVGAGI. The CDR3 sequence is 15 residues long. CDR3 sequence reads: CASSYGWQGSTEAFF. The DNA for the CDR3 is TGTGCCAGCAGTTACGGATGGCAGGGTAGCACTGAAGCTTTCTTT.

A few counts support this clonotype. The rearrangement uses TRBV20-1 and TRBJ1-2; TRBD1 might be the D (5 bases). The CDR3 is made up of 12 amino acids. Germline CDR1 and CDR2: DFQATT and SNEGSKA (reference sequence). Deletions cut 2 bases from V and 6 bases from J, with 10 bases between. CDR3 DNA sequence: TGCAGTGCTAGATTGGGAGGGGATGGCTACACCTTC. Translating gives CSARLGGDGYTF.

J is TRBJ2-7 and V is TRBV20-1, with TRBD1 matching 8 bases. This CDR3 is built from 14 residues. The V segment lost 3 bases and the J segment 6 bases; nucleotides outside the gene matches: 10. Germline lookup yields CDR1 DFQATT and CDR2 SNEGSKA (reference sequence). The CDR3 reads CSARRSDRDSEQYF. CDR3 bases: TGCAGTGCTAGGCGCTCGGACAGGGACAGCGAGCAGTACTTC.

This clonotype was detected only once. CDR3 bases: TGCGCCAGCAGCTTGCCCGCGGGAGGGGTCTACAATGAGCAGTTCTTC. It encodes CASSLPAGGVYNEQFF. This sequence joins TRBV5-1 and TRBJ2-1; the match to TRBD2 covers 9 bases. The junction had 5 bases not matched to a gene; V was cut back by 1 base and J by 3 bases. This CDR3 is 16 amino acids long. Germline V gene data show CDR1 as SGHRS and CDR2 as YFSETQ.

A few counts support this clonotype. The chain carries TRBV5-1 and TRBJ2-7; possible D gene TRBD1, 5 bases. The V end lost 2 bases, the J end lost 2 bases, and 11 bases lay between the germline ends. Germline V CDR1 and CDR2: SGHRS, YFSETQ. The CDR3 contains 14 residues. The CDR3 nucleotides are TGCGCCAGCAGCTTTGGTAGGGGCACCTACGAGCAGTACTTC. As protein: CASSFGRGTYEQYF.

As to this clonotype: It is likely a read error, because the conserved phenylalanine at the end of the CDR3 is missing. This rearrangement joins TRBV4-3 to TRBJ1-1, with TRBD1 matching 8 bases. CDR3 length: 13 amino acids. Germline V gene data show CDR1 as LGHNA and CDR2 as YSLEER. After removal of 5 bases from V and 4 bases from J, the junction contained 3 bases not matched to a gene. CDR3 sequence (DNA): TGCGCCAGCAGCTTACAGGGGGGCACTGAAGCTTTCTCT. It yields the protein CASSLQGGTEAFS.

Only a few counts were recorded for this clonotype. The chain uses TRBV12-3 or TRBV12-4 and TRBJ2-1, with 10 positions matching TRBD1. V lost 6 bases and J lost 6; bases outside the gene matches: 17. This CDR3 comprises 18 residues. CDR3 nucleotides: TGTGCCAGCAGAGTGGGGGAGCTAGTTCGGGACAGGGGCAATGAGCAGTTCTTC. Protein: CASRVGELVRDRGNEQFF.

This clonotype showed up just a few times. This CDR3 is CASSVEGRSIEETQYF. CDR3 DNA sequence: TGTGCCAGCAGCGTAGAAGGCAGGTCCATTGAGGAGACCCAGTACTTC. The V gene is TRBV9, the J gene TRBJ2-5; D is unclear. Trimming pared 0 bases from V and 5 bases from J, leaving 17 bases between. The germline gives CDR1 SGDLS, CDR2 YYNGEE. This CDR3 region has 16 residues. Filled out from reference TRBV9 and TRBJ2-5, the complete variable domain reads DSGVTQTPKHLITATGQRVTLRCSPRSGDLSVYWYQQSLDQGLQFLIQYYNGEERAKGNILERFSAQQFPDLHSELNLSSLELGDSALYFCASSVEGRSIEETQYFGPGTRLLVL.